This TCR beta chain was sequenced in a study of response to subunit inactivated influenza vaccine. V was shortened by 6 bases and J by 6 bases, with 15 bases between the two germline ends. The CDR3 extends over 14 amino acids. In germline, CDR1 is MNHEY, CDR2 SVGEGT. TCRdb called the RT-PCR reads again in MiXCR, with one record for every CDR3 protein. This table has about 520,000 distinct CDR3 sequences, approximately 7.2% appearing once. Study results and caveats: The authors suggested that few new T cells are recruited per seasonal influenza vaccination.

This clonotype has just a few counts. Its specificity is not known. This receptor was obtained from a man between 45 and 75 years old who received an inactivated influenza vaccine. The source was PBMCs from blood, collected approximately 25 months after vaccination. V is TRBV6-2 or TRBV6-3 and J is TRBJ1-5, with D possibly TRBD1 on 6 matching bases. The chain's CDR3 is CASSEQGSAQPQHF. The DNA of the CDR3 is TGTGCCAGCAGCGAACAGGGTAGCGCTCAGCCCCAGCATTTT.